This TCR beta chain originates from a study of graft-versus-host responses after intestinal transplantation. Graft specimens yielded both intraepithelial and lamina propria lymphocytes. Only in-frame clones appear in the TCRdb table, and some are missing; sequencing was by immunoSEQ multiplex PCR. The sample includes tens of thousands of clones, roughly 87% of them seen just once. CDR3 length: 16 residues. Trimming stripped 2 bases from V and 4 bases from J, with 14 bases between. Per germline, CDR1 WSHSY and CDR2 SAAADI. The starting material was ileum tissue, obtained about 200 days after intestinal transplant. The gene calls are TRBV10-2 and TRBJ2-2, with D perhaps TRBD1 (6 bases). The sequence came from a human patient who received an intestinal transplant, so some T cells may come from the graft donor. CDR3 in amino acids: CASSEVGGSGTGELFF. The CDR3 DNA follows: TGCGCCAGCAGTGAGGTTGGGGGCTCGGGCACCGGGGAGCTGTTTTTT.